The 20 T cell receptor beta chains in this list originate from one sample, sequenced in a study of human T cells and chemical hapten exposure. Time point here: pre-sensitization, week 0. Treatment denoted: therapeutic diphenylcyclopropenone sensitization with weekly scalp DPC. TCRdb re-derived calls from the RACE reads in MiXCR, one entry per CDR3 protein. Among 84,000 or so distinct CDR3 sequences listed, 7.5% to 9.5% were seen once. Specimen: whole blood, collected in connection with sensitization to the hapten diphenylcyclopropenone (DPC). The receptors stem from a man aged 40-49 years with alopecia areata. Some clones in this sample may be carry-over from other donors' samples.

This clonotype was seen ten or more times. The chain uses TRBV15 and TRBJ1-1; tentative D call: TRBD1 (6 bases). Germline CDR1 and CDR2: LNHNV and YYDKDF (reference sequence). CDR3 length equals 14 residues. V was shortened by 5 bases and J by 2 bases, with 12 bases between the two germline ends. CDR3 DNA sequence: TGTGCCACCAGCCCTTTGGGGGGCAACACTGAAGCTTTCTTT. Translated, it gives CATSPLGGNTEAFF. Variable domain in full (rest from reference TRBV15 and TRBJ1-1): DAMVIQNPRYQVTQFGKPVTLSCSQTLNHNVMYWYQQKSSQAPKLLFHYYDKDFNNEADTPDNFQSRRPNTSFCFLDIRSPGLGDTAMYLCATSPLGGNTEAFFGQGTRLTVV.

In its sample, this clonotype was seen a few times. The rearrangement joins TRBV19 to TRBJ1-2; D might be TRBD1 (5 bases). In germline, CDR1 is LNHDA, CDR2 SQIVND (reference sequence). This CDR3 is 15 amino acids long. The V end lost 4 bases, the J end lost 5 bases, and 17 bases lay between the germline ends. The CDR3 loop is CASSRGVGGLYGYTF. DNA of the CDR3: TGTGCCAGTAGTAGGGGGGTCGGCGGTCTGTATGGCTACACCTTC.

As concerns this clonotype: This is likely a read error, given that the CDR3 carries no conserved phenylalanine or tryptophan at its end. CDR3 DNA sequence: TGTGCCAGCGGGCCCGGTCCCTACGAGCAGTACATC. It is translated as CASGPGPYEQYI. The V and J genes are TRBV6-6 and TRBJ2-7, with D hard to call. Germline V gene sequence: CDR1 MNHNY, CDR2 SVGAGI (reference sequence). The CDR3 is 12 residues long. V dropped 8 bases and J dropped 2 bases, with 10 bases sitting between them.

The rearrangement joins TRBV28 to TRBJ2-7, with TRBD1 identical over 7 bases. V gave up 6 bases and J gave up 0 bases; unmatched junction bases: 11. The CDR3 loop spans 16 amino acids. Germline V gives CDR1 MDHEN, CDR2 SYDVKM. CDR3 nucleotide sequence: TGTGCCAGCAGCTACCCGGACAGGACCCTCTCCTACGAGCAGTACTTC. Its translation is CASSYPDRTLSYEQYF.

This clonotype has just a few counts. The V and J genes are TRBV6-1 and TRBJ1-5, with a weak D call TRBD1 (5 bases). The V gene lost 2 bases and the J gene lost 4 bases, with 9 bases spanning the gap. CDR1 is MNHNS, CDR2 SASEGT, per germline. CDR3 length: 14 amino acids. The CDR3 reads CASSEQKGNQPQHF. The DNA for the CDR3 is TGTGCCAGCAGTGAACAAAAGGGGAATCAGCCCCAGCATTTT.

This clonotype came up a few times. This chain connects TRBV28 to TRBJ2-5; D unclear. The CDR3 consists of 11 residues. Germline CDR1 and CDR2: MDHEN and SYDVKM. V was shortened by 8 bases and J by 7 bases, with 11 bases between the two germline ends. The CDR3 loop reads CASGDVWTQYF. In DNA form, the CDR3 reads TGTGCCAGCGGAGATGTATGGACCCAGTACTTC.

This clonotype was detected only a few times. As DNA, the CDR3 is TGCGCCAGCAGCGCCTCTAGCGGAGACTCCTACAATGAGCAGTTCTTC. It is translated as CASSASSGDSYNEQFF. The chain is built from TRBV5-1 and TRBJ2-1, with 7 bases aligning to TRBD2. The CDR3 contains 16 residues. With 4 bases clipped from V and 0 bases from J, the junction kept 7 bases outside the gene matches. Germline CDR1 reads SGHRS; CDR2 reads YFSETQ.

This clonotype showed up many times. The chain links TRBV7-9 to TRBJ2-2, with no clear D. The V end lost 2 bases, the J end lost 0 bases, and 4 bases lay between the germline ends. This CDR3 comprises 14 residues. Germline assignment: CDR1 SEHNR and CDR2 FQNEAQ (reference sequence). The CDR3 bases are TGTGCCAGCAGCTTAAATACGAACACCGGGGAGCTGTTTTTT. Residues: CASSLNTNTGELFF.

At least ten counts were recorded for this clonotype. The CDR3: CASSHDRVSNQPQHF. The CDR3 nucleotides are TGTGCCAGCAGTCACGACAGGGTTAGCAATCAGCCCCAGCATTTT. The chain is built from TRBV6-5 and TRBJ1-5, with 7 bases that match TRBD1. Germline V gene data show CDR1 as MNHEY and CDR2 as SVGAGI. This CDR3 is built from 15 residues. Losses at the gene ends were 5 bases for V and 0 bases for J; bases not matched to a gene: 4.

The chain recombines TRBV24-1 with TRBJ2-1; D is tentatively TRBD1 or TRBD2 (5 bases each). V dropped 7 bases and J dropped 5 bases, with 8 bases sitting between them. The germline gives CDR1 KGHDR, CDR2 SFDVKD. This CDR3 contains 12 residues. CDR3 region: CATRGPNNEQFF. CDR3 bases: TGTGCCACCAGGGGACCCAACAATGAGCAGTTCTTC.

This chain joins TRBV5-4 and TRBJ2-1; TRBD2 is a possible D gene (5 bases). Per the germline V gene, CDR1 is SGHNT and CDR2 is YYREEE (reference sequence). This CDR3 has 14 residues. Trimming pared 3 bases from V and 6 bases from J, leaving 13 bases between. For the CDR3, the DNA is TGTGCCAGCAGCTCGCGAACTAGACCCAATGAGCAGTTCTTC. Translation: CASSSRTRPNEQFF.

The V call is TRBV28, the J call TRBJ2-7; D unresolved. Trimming removed 6 bases at V and 6 bases at J, with 12 bases between. Germline V gene sequence: CDR1 MDHEN, CDR2 SYDVKM. The length of the CDR3 is 12 residues. CDR3 nucleotide sequence: TGTGCCAGCAGGCAAGGGCCCGGCGAGCAGTACTTC. Residues: CASRQGPGEQYF.

In its sample, this clonotype was seen many times. CDR3 region: CASSWDRAGSADTQYF. CDR3 nucleotide sequence: TGTGCCAGCAGCTGGGACAGGGCTGGAAGTGCAGATACGCAGTATTTT. The rearrangement uses TRBV11-1 and TRBJ2-3; TRBD1 agrees at 9 bases. The V segment lost 4 bases and the J segment 4 bases; nucleotides outside the gene matches: 9. This CDR3 comprises 16 residues. Germline V lookup: CDR1 SGHAT, CDR2 FQDESV (reference sequence).

The V and J genes are TRBV12-3 or TRBV12-4 and TRBJ2-2; a possible D gene is TRBD1 (7 bases). Trimming pared 7 bases from V and 5 bases from J, leaving 23 bases between. This CDR3 comprises 17 residues. The CDR3 region has the DNA TGTGCCAGCACCACCCCCGTGACAGGGAGGACTACCGGGGAGCTGTTTTTT. Translated, it gives CASTTPVTGRTTGELFF.

This clonotype was seen more than once but under ten times. The chain couples TRBV4-2 to TRBJ2-4, with TRBD2 matching 7 bases. The V gene's germline CDR1 is LGHNA and CDR2 YNFKEQ. Trimming took 0 bases from V and 8 from J; bases not matched to a gene: 10. This CDR3 comprises 16 residues. CDR3 sequence: CASSQEGGRDLDIQYF. In DNA form, the CDR3 reads TGTGCCAGCAGCCAAGAGGGCGGGAGAGACTTAGACATTCAGTACTTC.

This sequence joins TRBV10-3 and TRBJ2-5, with 7 bases matching TRBD2. The J segment lost 1 base and the V segment lost 5 bases, leaving 4 bases of the junction unmatched. This CDR3 region has 14 residues. Germline CDR1 reads ENHRY; CDR2 reads SYGVKD. The CDR3 coding sequence is TGTGCCATCAGTAAAGCGGGATCCCAAGAGACCCAGTACTTC. Its translation: CAISKAGSQETQYF.

The V gene is TRBV3-1, the J gene TRBJ2-5; TRBD2 matches at 8 bases. The CDR3 runs 14 residues. V lost 1 base to trimming and J lost 7 bases; unmatched junction nucleotides: 5. Germline assignment: CDR1 LGHDT and CDR2 YNNKEL (reference sequence). CDR3 nucleotides: TGTGCCAGCAGCCAAGGAAGCGGGGGTCCGACCCAGTACTTC. As protein: CASSQGSGGPTQYF.

This chain joins TRBV4-2 and TRBJ2-2; 8 bases are a match to TRBD2. CDR1 is LGHNA, CDR2 YNFKEQ, per germline. Unmatched junction bases numbered 9, after V lost 0 bases and J lost 6 bases. The CDR3 loop spans 17 amino acids. DNA of the CDR3: TGTGCCAGCAGCCAAGACCGAGCGGGAGTTACGGCCGGGGAGCTGTTTTTT. Protein sequence: CASSQDRAGVTAGELFF.

This clonotype came up many times. The chain employs TRBV20-1 and TRBJ2-5, with D possibly matching TRBD2 (5 bases). Germline V gives CDR1 DFQATT, CDR2 SNEGSKA (reference sequence). Deletions cut 1 base from V and 5 bases from J, with 11 bases between. The CDR3 contains 13 residues. The DNA for the CDR3 is TGCAGTGCTAGAGTCCCCGGGGTGGAGACCCAGTACTTC. Translating it yields CSARVPGVETQYF.

The gene calls are TRBV29-1 and TRBJ2-5, with D possibly being TRBD1 or TRBD2 (5 bases each). This CDR3 has 14 amino acids. Germline V gene sequence: CDR1 SQVTM, CDR2 ANQGSEA. The ends were cut back, 6 bases at V and 5 bases at J, with 19 bases in the middle. The CDR3: CSVGERTAGETQYF. In DNA, the CDR3 is TGCAGCGTGGGGGAACGGACGGCCGGGGAGACCCAGTACTTC.